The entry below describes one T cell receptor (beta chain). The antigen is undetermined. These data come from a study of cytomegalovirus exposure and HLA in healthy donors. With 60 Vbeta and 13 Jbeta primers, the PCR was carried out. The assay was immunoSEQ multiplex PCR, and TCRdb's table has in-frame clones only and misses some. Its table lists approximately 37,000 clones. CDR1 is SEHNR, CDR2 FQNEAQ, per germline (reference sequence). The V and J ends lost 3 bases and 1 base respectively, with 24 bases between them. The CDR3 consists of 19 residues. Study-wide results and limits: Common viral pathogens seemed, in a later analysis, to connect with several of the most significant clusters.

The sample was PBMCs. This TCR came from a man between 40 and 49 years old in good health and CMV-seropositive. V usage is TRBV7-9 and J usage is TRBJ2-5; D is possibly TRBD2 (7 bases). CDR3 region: CASSFSGQGRGEIQETQYF. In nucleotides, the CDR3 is TGTGCCAGCAGCTTCTCCGGCCAGGGGAGGGGGGAGATCCAAGAGACCCAGTACTTC.